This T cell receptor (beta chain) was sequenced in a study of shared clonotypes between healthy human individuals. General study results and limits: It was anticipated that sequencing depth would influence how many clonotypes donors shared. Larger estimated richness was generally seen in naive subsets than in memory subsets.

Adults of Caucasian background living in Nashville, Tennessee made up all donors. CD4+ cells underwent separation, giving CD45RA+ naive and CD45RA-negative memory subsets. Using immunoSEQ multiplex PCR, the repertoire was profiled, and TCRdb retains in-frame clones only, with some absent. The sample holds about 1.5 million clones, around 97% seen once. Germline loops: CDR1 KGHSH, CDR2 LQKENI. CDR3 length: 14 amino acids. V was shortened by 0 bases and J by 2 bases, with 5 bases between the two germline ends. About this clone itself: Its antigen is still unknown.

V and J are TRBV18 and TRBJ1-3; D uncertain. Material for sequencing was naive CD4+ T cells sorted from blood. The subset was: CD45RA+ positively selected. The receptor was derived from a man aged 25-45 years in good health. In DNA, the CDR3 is TGTGCCAGCTCACCACCTACCCCTGGAAACACCATATATTTT. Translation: CASSPPTPGNTIYF.